This T cell receptor beta chain appears in the sequencing data of a study of memory CD4+ T cells and cytomegalovirus serostatus. This clone has just one count. Single viable CD3+CD4+CD8-CD45RO+ cells were sorted as the memory CD4+ T cells. Original data processing: Out-of-frame sequences were removed, leaving 2,204,828 distinct TCRbeta sequences. This table comes from immunoSEQ multiplex PCR, and its TCRdb copy is limited to in-frame clones, with some not included. Clone size and V and J calls were adopted from that table, with D and trimming inferred from the DNA. The sample records roughly 84,000 clones, more than 70% being singletons. This CDR3 region has 15 residues. V was pared by 1 base and J by 0 bases, with 10 bases between. Germline CDR1 and CDR2: LNHDA and SQIVND (reference sequence).

This chain connects TRBV19 to TRBJ2-7; a weak D match, TRBD1 (5 bases). The sample consisted of memory CD4+ T cells from blood. This receptor was obtained from an adult in good health and CMV-seronegative. The CDR3 bases are TGTGCCAGTAGTATAGGGCGACAGAGCTCCTACGAGCAGTACTTC. Protein sequence: CASSIGRQSSYEQYF.